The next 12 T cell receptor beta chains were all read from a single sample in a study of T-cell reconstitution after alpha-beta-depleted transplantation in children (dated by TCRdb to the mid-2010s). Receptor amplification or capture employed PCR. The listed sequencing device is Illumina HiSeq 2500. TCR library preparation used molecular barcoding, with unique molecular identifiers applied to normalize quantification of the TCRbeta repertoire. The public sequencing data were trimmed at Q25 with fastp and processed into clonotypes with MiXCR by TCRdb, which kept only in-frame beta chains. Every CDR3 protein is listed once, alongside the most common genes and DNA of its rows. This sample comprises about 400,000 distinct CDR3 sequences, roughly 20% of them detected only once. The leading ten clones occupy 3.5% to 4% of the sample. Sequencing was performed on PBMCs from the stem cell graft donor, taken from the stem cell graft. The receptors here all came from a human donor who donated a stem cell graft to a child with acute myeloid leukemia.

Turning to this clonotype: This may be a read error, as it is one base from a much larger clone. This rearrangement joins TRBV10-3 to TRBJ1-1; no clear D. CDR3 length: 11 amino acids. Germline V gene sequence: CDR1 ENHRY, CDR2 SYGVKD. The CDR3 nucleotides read TGTGCCATCAGTGTTAGCACTGGAGCTTTCTTT. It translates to CAISVSTGAFF.

The CDR3 loop is CASSFGDRVNLPQHF. CDR3 in DNA: TGTGCCAGCAGTTTTGGGGACAGGGTCAATCTTCCCCAGCATTTT. This chain connects TRBV12-3 or TRBV12-4 to TRBJ1-5; 9 bases line up with TRBD1. Trimming cost V 3 bases and J 10 bases; bases outside gene matches: 10. This CDR3 spans 15 amino acids.

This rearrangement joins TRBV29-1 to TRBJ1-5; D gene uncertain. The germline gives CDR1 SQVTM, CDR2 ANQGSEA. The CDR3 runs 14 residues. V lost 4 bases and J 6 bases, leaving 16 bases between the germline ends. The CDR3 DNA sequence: TGCAGCGTTGTGTTTAGAGGTCTTGGTCAGCCCCAGCATTTT. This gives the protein CSVVFRGLGQPQHF.

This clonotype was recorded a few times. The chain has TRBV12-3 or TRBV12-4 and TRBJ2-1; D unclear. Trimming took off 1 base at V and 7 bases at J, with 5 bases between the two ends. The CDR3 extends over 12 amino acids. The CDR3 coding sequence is TGTGCCAGCAGTTTAGATGAAAATGAGCAGTTCTTC. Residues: CASSLDENEQFF.

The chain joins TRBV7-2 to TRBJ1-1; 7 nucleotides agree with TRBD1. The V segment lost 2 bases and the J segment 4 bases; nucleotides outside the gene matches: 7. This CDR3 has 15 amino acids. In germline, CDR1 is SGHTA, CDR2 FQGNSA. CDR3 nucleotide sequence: TGTGCCAGCAGCTTATCCCAGGGGGTGAGCACTGAAGCTTTCTTT. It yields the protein CASSLSQGVSTEAFF.

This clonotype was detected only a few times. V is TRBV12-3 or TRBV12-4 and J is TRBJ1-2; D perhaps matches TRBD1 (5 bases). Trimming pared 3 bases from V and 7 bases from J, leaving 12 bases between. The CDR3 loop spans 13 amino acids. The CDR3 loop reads CASSFGRVGGYTF. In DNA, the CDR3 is TGTGCCAGCAGTTTCGGCAGGGTTGGTGGCTACACCTTC.

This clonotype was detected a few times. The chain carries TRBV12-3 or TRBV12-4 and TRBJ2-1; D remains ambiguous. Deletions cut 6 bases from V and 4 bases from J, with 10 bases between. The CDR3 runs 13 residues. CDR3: CASRPDGYNEQFF. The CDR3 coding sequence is TGTGCCAGCAGACCCGACGGGTACAATGAGCAGTTCTTC.

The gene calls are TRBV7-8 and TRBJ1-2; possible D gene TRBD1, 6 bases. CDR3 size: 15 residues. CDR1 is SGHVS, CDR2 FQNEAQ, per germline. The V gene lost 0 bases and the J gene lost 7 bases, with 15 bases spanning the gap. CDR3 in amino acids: CASSLAVTGHVGYTF. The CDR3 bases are TGTGCCAGCAGCTTAGCCGTGACAGGTCATGTTGGCTACACCTTC.

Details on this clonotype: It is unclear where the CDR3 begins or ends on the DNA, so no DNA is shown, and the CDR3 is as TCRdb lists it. The CDR3 spells CAPVGGGNF. The chain couples TRBV15 to TRBJ2-7; TRBD2, the table's D call, was not compared with the DNA. In germline, CDR1 is LNHNV, CDR2 YYDKDF (reference sequence). The CDR3 contains 9 residues when both ends are counted.

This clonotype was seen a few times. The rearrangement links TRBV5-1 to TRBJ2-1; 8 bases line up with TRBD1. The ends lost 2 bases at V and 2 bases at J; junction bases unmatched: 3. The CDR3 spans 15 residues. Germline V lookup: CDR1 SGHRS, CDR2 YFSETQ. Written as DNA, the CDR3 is TGCGCCAGCAGCTTAACAGGGGGTCCCTACAATGAGCAGTTCTTC. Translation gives CASSLTGGPYNEQFF.

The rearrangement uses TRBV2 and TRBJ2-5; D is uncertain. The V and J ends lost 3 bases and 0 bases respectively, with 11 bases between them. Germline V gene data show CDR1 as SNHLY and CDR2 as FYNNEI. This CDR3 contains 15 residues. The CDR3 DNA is TGTGCCAGCAGTGATTTTGGGTCGTACCAAGAGACCCAGTACTTC. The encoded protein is CASSDFGSYQETQYF.

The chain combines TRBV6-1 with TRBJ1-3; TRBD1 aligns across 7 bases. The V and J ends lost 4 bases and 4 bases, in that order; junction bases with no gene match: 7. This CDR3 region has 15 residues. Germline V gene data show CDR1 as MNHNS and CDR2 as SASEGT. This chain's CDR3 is CASSGFLTGGNTIYF. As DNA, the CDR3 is TGTGCCAGCAGTGGGTTTTTGACAGGGGGAAACACCATATATTTT.